The 29 T cell receptor beta chains listed next were all sequenced from one sample in a study of T cell repertoires in cytomegalovirus infection. In TCRdb, the reads were re-called with MiXCR into one record per CDR3 protein. Of under 130,000 distinct CDR3 sequences detected, roughly two fifths appear once; the ten largest clones hold less than 80%. Their specific antigens are unknown. The input for sequencing was CD8+ T cells from cultured PBMCs, taken from culture after CMV antigen stimulation. Source of these receptors: a human donor in good health (CMV status not recorded). Some clones in this sample may be carry-over from other donors' samples.

The V and J genes are TRBV10-3 and TRBJ2-1, with D maybe TRBD2 (6 bases). V was shortened by 6 bases and J by 1 base, with 16 bases between the two germline ends. The germline CDR1 and CDR2 sequences are ENHRY and SYGVKD. The CDR3 extends over 16 amino acids. The CDR3 reads CAISPPPGESYNEQFF. The CDR3 DNA follows: TGTGCCATCAGCCCTCCTCCGGGGGAGTCCTACAATGAGCAGTTCTTC.

This clonotype has at least ten counts. The chain has TRBV10-3 and TRBJ2-1; 7 bases map to TRBD2. The V gene's germline CDR1 is ENHRY and CDR2 SYGVKD. Losses at the gene ends were 6 bases for V and 0 bases for J; bases not matched to a gene: 5. The CDR3 totals 15 residues. The CDR3 loop reads CAIRGGGSSYNEQFF. CDR3 DNA: TGTGCCATCAGGGGGGGGGGAAGCTCCTACAATGAGCAGTTCTTC.

This sequence joins TRBV28 and TRBJ1-1; D gene uncertain. Germline assignment: CDR1 MDHEN and CDR2 SYDVKM. Between the trimmed V and J ends, which lost 6 bases and 2 bases, there was a span of 10 bases. The CDR3 has 13 amino acids. CDR3 loop: CASRVQLNTEAFF. The CDR3 DNA follows: TGTGCCAGCAGGGTACAGCTAAACACTGAAGCTTTCTTT.

The chain employs TRBV24-1 and TRBJ2-1, with D possibly being TRBD1 or TRBD2 (5 bases each). V lost 4 bases, J lost 10 bases, and 7 bases lay in between. Germline V CDR1 and CDR2: KGHDR, SFDVKD. The CDR3 spans 11 residues. CDR3 nucleotides: TGTGCCACCAGTGAGTGGGGGGAGCAGTTCTTC. This codes for CATSEWGEQFF.

This clonotype came up a few times. The J gene is TRBJ1-2, the V gene TRBV7-9; D unclear. Trimming took 5 bases from V and 2 from J, leaving 12 bases between them. Germline V gene lookup returns CDR1 SEHNR and CDR2 FQNEAQ (reference sequence). CDR3 length: 14 amino acids. The CDR3 reads CASSPGMGNYGYTF. CDR3 nucleotides: TGTGCCAGCAGCCCCGGTATGGGGAACTATGGCTACACCTTC.

The gene calls are TRBV20-1 and TRBJ2-7; 9 bases agree with TRBD1. The V gene's germline CDR1 is DFQATT and CDR2 SNEGSKA (reference sequence). V trimming: 1 base; J trimming: 2 bases; junction bases outside the gene matches: 3. The length of the CDR3 is 14 residues. The CDR3 coding sequence is TGCAGTGCTAGAGGGGGGACAGGGCCCTACGAGCAGTACTTC. It translates to CSARGGTGPYEQYF.

This clonotype was recorded a few times. The rearrangement joins TRBV7-2 to TRBJ2-3, with a possible D match to TRBD1 (6 bases). CDR1 and CDR2 (germline): SGHTA, FQGNSA. V dropped 2 bases and J dropped 3 bases, with 12 bases sitting between them. CDR3 length: 15 amino acids. CDR3 DNA sequence: TGTGCCAGCAGCTTAAGCTACAGGGAAACAGATACGCAGTATTTT. Translated, it gives CASSLSYRETDTQYF.

This chain uses TRBV27 with TRBJ2-1; 10 bases match TRBD2. CDR1 is MNHEY, CDR2 SMNVEV, per germline (reference sequence). This CDR3 comprises 14 residues. The J segment lost 9 bases and the V segment lost 5 bases, leaving 7 bases of the junction unmatched. This chain's CDR3 is CASSTSGADGEQFF. CDR3 nucleotide sequence: TGTGCCAGCAGTACTAGCGGGGCAGACGGTGAGCAGTTCTTC.

The sample holds many counts of this clonotype. The chain uses TRBV7-2 and TRBJ2-5, with 10 bases identical to TRBD2. Germline CDR1 is SGHTA and CDR2 is FQGNSA. The CDR3 totals 16 residues. J gave up 5 bases and V 1 base, and 7 bases lay outside the gene matches. CDR3 bases: TGTGCCAGCAGCTTAGAAAGCGGGGGGGCACCCGAGACCCAGTACTTC. This codes for CASSLESGGAPETQYF.

The rearrangement links TRBV9 to TRBJ2-1; 10 nucleotides agree with TRBD2. Germline-derived CDR1 and CDR2 are SGDLS and YYNGEE. This CDR3 is 15 amino acids long. Trimming at V came to 3 bases and at J to 2 bases, leaving 2 bases not matched to a gene. In DNA form, the CDR3 reads TGTGCCAGCAGCGGGAGCGGGGGGGCCTACAATGAGCAGTTCTTC. Residues: CASSGSGGAYNEQFF.

This sequence joins TRBV12-3 or TRBV12-4 and TRBJ2-6; the D is unclear. CDR3 size: 15 residues. V lost 7 bases and J 2 bases, leaving 12 bases between the germline ends. DNA for the CDR3: TGTGCCAGCACGCCGGAAGTGGCTGGGGCCAACGTCCTGACTTTC. Translating it yields CASTPEVAGANVLTF.

This clonotype was observed a handful of times. The chain carries TRBV12-5 and TRBJ1-1; maybe TRBD1 (6 bases). Per germline, CDR1 LGHNT and CDR2 FRNRAP. This CDR3 is 14 amino acids long. V lost 5 bases and J 0 bases, leaving 10 bases between the germline ends. The CDR3 here is CASGVDSLNTEAFF. The CDR3 bases are TGTGCTAGTGGTGTGGACAGCTTGAACACTGAAGCTTTCTTT.

This clonotype turned up a few times. The rearrangement uses TRBV12-3 or TRBV12-4 and TRBJ2-3; no clear D. V gave up 3 bases and J gave up 2 bases, with 12 bases separating them. The CDR3 sequence is 15 residues long. The CDR3 nucleotides are TGTGCCAGCAGTTTGAACCTGCTAGACACAGATACGCAGTATTTT. It encodes CASSLNLLDTDTQYF.

This clonotype has just a few counts. The chain carries TRBV6-1 and TRBJ1-5; TRBD1 is a possible D gene (5 bases). V was pared by 6 bases and J by 2 bases, with 11 bases between. CDR3 length equals 14 residues. Germline V gene lookup returns CDR1 MNHNS and CDR2 SASEGT. CDR3 residues: CASRPRGGNQPQHF. CDR3 nucleotides: TGTGCCAGCAGGCCAAGGGGTGGCAATCAGCCCCAGCATTTT.

The V gene is TRBV5-1, the J gene TRBJ1-2; TRBD1 aligns across 7 bases. V dropped 4 bases and J dropped 4; count of bases not matched to a gene: 19. Germline-derived CDR1 and CDR2 are SGHRS and YFSETQ. The CDR3 is 18 amino acids. The CDR3: CASSGTSDRVQAGYGYTF. For the CDR3, the DNA is TGCGCCAGCAGCGGAACCTCCGACAGGGTCCAAGCAGGCTATGGCTACACCTTC.

The V gene is TRBV20-1, the J gene TRBJ2-5, with 10 bases lining up with TRBD1. The CDR3 consists of 14 residues. J lost 3 bases, V lost 7 bases, and 8 bases had no gene match. Germline-derived CDR1 and CDR2 are DFQATT and SNEGSKA (reference sequence). The CDR3, as DNA: TGCAGTGTACTGACGGGACAGGGGAAAGAGACCCAGTACTTC. Translating it yields CSVLTGQGKETQYF.

This clonotype was recorded only once. V gene TRBV10-2 combines with J gene TRBJ2-7; 7 nucleotides align to TRBD2. Germline V CDR1 and CDR2: WSHSY, SAAADI. There are 15 residues in the CDR3. V shed 2 bases, J shed 0 bases, and the junction held 4 bases outside the gene matches. CDR3 residues: CASSETWDYSYEQYF. CDR3 nucleotide sequence: TGCGCCAGCAGTGAGACCTGGGACTACTCCTACGAGCAGTACTTC.

The chain recombines TRBV20-1 with TRBJ2-1; D remains ambiguous. V was cut by 3 bases and J by 3 bases, with 3 bases left in between. This CDR3 contains 11 residues. Germline V gives CDR1 DFQATT, CDR2 SNEGSKA (reference sequence). The CDR3 DNA is TGCAGTGCTAGGGTCTACAATGAGCAGTTCTTC. Its protein product is CSARVYNEQFF.

This clonotype is a singleton in its sample. CDR3 nucleotides: TGTGCCAGCAGCTCCTGGGGGGTCTATGGGGCCAACGTCCTGACTTTC. Its translation is CASSSWGVYGANVLTF. The J gene is TRBJ2-6, the V gene TRBV6-1; TRBD2 is a possible D gene (6 bases). Per the germline V gene, CDR1 is MNHNS and CDR2 is SASEGT. The CDR3 sequence is 16 residues long. Trimming left V 6 bases short and J 3 bases short, with 15 bases between.

This clonotype was seen more than once but under ten times. V is TRBV5-6 and J is TRBJ2-5; TRBD1 matches at 8 bases. This CDR3 is 15 amino acids long. CDR1 and CDR2 (germline): SGHDT, YYEEEE. V shed 3 bases, J shed 4 bases, and the junction held 8 bases outside the gene matches. The CDR3 sequence: CASSWGQVFGETQYF. The CDR3 DNA reads as TGTGCCAGCAGCTGGGGACAGGTATTCGGAGAGACCCAGTACTTC.

The V call is TRBV2, the J call TRBJ2-3; D is unresolved. CDR1 SNHLY and CDR2 FYNNEI come from the germline V gene. The germline V and J ends were trimmed by 10 bases and 6 bases, with 8 bases remaining between them. This CDR3 has 10 amino acids. CDR3 loop: CATIGDTQYF. The CDR3, as DNA: TGTGCCACAATCGGGGATACGCAGTATTTT.

The V gene is TRBV5-6, the J gene TRBJ1-2; D call uncertain. Trimming stripped 4 bases from V and 5 bases from J, with 18 bases between. In germline, CDR1 is SGHDT, CDR2 YYEEEE. CDR3 size: 15 residues. Written as DNA, the CDR3 is TGTGCCAGCAGCCGAATGGGGAGTTTTTCATATGGCTACACCTTC. Its protein is CASSRMGSFSYGYTF.

A note on this clonotype: Germline and junction disagree at one end, which may indicate a read error. The chain is built from TRBV27 and TRBJ2-3; D not certain. This CDR3 is 12 amino acids long. Per germline, CDR1 MNHEY and CDR2 SMNVEV (reference sequence). The DNA of the CDR3 is TGTGCCAGCCGTTTTGGGTCGGATACGCAGTATTTT. It yields the protein CASRFGSDTQYF.

The chain is built from TRBV4-1 and TRBJ2-1, with TRBD2 matching 11 bases. This CDR3 spans 19 amino acids. The germline gives CDR1 MGHRA, CDR2 YSYEKL. Trimming removed 3 bases from V and 9 bases from J; junction bases left unmatched: 19. The CDR3 sequence: CASSHSSASGGTANGEQFF. In nucleotides, the CDR3 is TGCGCCAGCAGCCACTCCTCGGCTAGCGGGGGGACAGCCAATGGTGAGCAGTTCTTC.

This clonotype was counted between two and nine times. The CDR3 nucleotides are TGTGCCAGCAGCTTAGCTTTTCCATCAGATACGCAGTATTTT. Translating gives CASSLAFPSDTQYF. The chain employs TRBV7-3 and TRBJ2-3; the D is unclear. CDR1 is SGHTA and CDR2 is FQGTGA in the germline V gene. The CDR3 extends over 14 amino acids. Trimming took off 2 bases at V and 4 bases at J, with 10 bases between the two ends.

The V and J genes are TRBV6-6 and TRBJ2-7, with TRBD2 matching 8 bases. CDR3 length: 14 amino acids. Trimming removed 5 bases from V and 2 bases from J; junction bases left unmatched: 5. CDR1 MNHNY and CDR2 SVGAGI come from the germline V gene (reference sequence). CDR3 protein: CASSDVAGTYEQYF. Written as DNA, the CDR3 is TGTGCCAGCAGTGATGTAGCGGGGACCTACGAGCAGTACTTC.

This clonotype showed up many times. The rearrangement links TRBV28 to TRBJ2-3, with D hard to call. V lost 1 base to trimming and J lost 3 bases, with 8 bases between them. Germline V lookup: CDR1 MDHEN, CDR2 SYDVKM. This CDR3 contains 14 residues. CDR3 amino acids: CASSLLASTDTQYF. CDR3 DNA: TGTGCCAGCAGTTTATTGGCATCAACAGATACGCAGTATTTT.

This clonotype was seen more than once but under ten times. The V and J genes are TRBV6-1 and TRBJ1-1, with D perhaps TRBD1 (6 bases). This CDR3 region has 15 residues. Trimming took 3 bases from V and 2 from J, leaving 13 bases between them. The germline CDR1 and CDR2 sequences are MNHNS and SASEGT. CDR3 nucleotide sequence: TGTGCCAGCAGTGACAGGGGTGGTGGAAACACTGAAGCTTTCTTT. Its translation: CASSDRGGGNTEAFF.

The chain recombines TRBV6-5 with TRBJ2-1; TRBD2 aligns across 9 bases. Trimming cost V 2 bases and J 9 bases; bases outside gene matches: 5. Germline V gene lookup returns CDR1 MNHEY and CDR2 SVGAGI. The CDR3 is 14 residues long. CDR3 sequence reads: CASSYTGTSSEQFF. DNA for the CDR3: TGTGCCAGCAGTTACACCGGGACTAGCAGTGAGCAGTTCTTC.